These 28 T cell receptor beta chains were sequenced from one sample in a study of blood T cell repertoires in COVID-19. Sequenced by immunoSEQ multiplex PCR; TCRdb stores in-frame clones only, minus some. The repertoire consists of hundreds of thousands of clones, with over 75% occurring once and the leading ten covering 0.8% to 1%. Sequences were obtained from PBMCs or T cells enriched from blood (not recorded which). The receptors come from a woman aged 25 to 39 who had recovered from COVID-19.

The chain is built from TRBV27 and TRBJ2-7; 7 bases align to TRBD1. Germline CDR1 MNHEY, CDR2 SMNVEV (reference sequence). V lost 5 bases and J lost 6; bases outside the gene matches: 16. The CDR3 loop spans 16 amino acids. The CDR3 DNA reads as TGTGCCAGCAGTCTTACAGGGGCGGCGGGCCCTTCCGAGCAGTACTTC. This sequence encodes CASSLTGAAGPSEQYF.

The table lists this clone with a count of one. The V call is TRBV18, the J call TRBJ2-1, with TRBD2 matching 7 bases. The CDR3 runs 14 residues. V dropped 6 bases and J dropped 4; count of bases not matched to a gene: 6. Germline lookup yields CDR1 KGHSH and CDR2 LQKENI. The CDR3 sequence: CASSRRGTYNEQFF. The CDR3 nucleotides are TGTGCCAGCTCTCGGCGGGGGACTTACAATGAGCAGTTCTTC.

Concerning this clone itself: A read error may account for a junction end that differs from germline. CDR3: CASSLGEARDRGTVEIF. As DNA, the CDR3 is TGTGCCAGCAGCTTAGGGGAAGCCCGGGACAGGGGTACTGTCGAGATCTTC. This chain joins TRBV7-9 and TRBJ1-2; 10 nucleotides agree with TRBD1. The CDR3 contains 17 residues. Per germline, CDR1 SEHNR and CDR2 FQNEAQ (reference sequence).

The rearrangement joins TRBV14 to TRBJ2-7; the D gene is possibly TRBD1 (6 bases). The CDR3 extends over 13 amino acids. V lost 5 bases, J lost 13 bases, and 21 bases lay in between. CDR1 SGHDN and CDR2 FVKESK come from the germline V gene. The CDR3 protein is CASSISRGYLTYF. CDR3 DNA: TGTGCCAGCAGCATATCCAGGGGCTACCTTACATACTTC.

This rearrangement joins TRBV11-3 to TRBJ2-3, with 8 bases aligning to TRBD2. V gave up 6 bases and J gave up 2 bases; unmatched junction bases: 22. The germline gives CDR1 SGHNT, CDR2 YENEEA. The CDR3 is 20 amino acids. The CDR3 region has the DNA TGTGCCAGCAGGCCCTCCGACTGGCGGGGGGCCTACCGAGTCACAGATACGCAGTATTTT. Protein product: CASRPSDWRGAYRVTDTQYF.

The V and J genes are TRBV6-5 and TRBJ1-2; possibly TRBD1 for D (5 bases). Germline V gene sequence: CDR1 MNHEY, CDR2 SVGAGI. Trimming pared 6 bases from V and 2 bases from J, leaving 16 bases between. This CDR3 comprises 15 residues. The CDR3 DNA sequence: TGTGCCAGCAGAATATCCGGGGGAAAGAACTATGGCTACACCTTC. Encoded protein: CASRISGGKNYGYTF.

The chain uses TRBV15 and TRBJ1-2; the D gene is possibly TRBD1 (5 bases). Germline V lookup: CDR1 LNHNV, CDR2 YYDKDF (reference sequence). Trimming took off 1 base at V and 4 bases at J, with 16 bases between the two ends. The length of the CDR3 is 16 residues. Here the CDR3 reads CATSRARGLEAYGYTF. The CDR3 region has the DNA TGTGCCACCAGCAGAGCAAGGGGTCTAGAAGCCTATGGCTACACCTTC.

As regards this clone: One end of the junction does not line up with germline, which may come from a read error. This chain connects TRBV7-7 to TRBJ2-5, with 7 bases lining up with TRBD2. The germline V gene has CDR1 SSHAT and CDR2 FNYEAQ (reference sequence). The CDR3 has 13 residues. The CDR3 sequence: CASSPGGQETQYF. Here the CDR3 DNA reads TGTGCTAGCAGCCCGGGGGGCCAAGAGACCCAGTACTTC. Filled out from reference TRBV7-7 and TRBJ2-5, the complete variable domain reads GAGVSQSPRYKVTKRGQDVTLRCDPISSHATLYWYQQALGQGPEFLTYFNYEAQPDKSGLPSDRFSAERPEGSISTLTIQRTEQRDSAMYRCASSPGGQETQYFGPGTRLLVL.

V is TRBV7-9 and J is TRBJ2-3, with D unclear. Deletions cut 4 bases from V and 1 base from J, with 21 bases between. Germline assignment: CDR1 SEHNR and CDR2 FQNEAQ (reference sequence). This CDR3 contains 18 residues. The CDR3 loop reads CASSSLSTFRRGTDTQYF. CDR3 bases: TGTGCCAGCAGCTCACTCTCCACCTTTAGACGGGGCACAGATACGCAGTATTTT.

The rearrangement uses TRBV9 and TRBJ1-3; no firm D call. With 0 bases removed from V and 1 base from J, the gap between germline ends came to 11 bases. From germline, CDR1 is SGDLS and CDR2 YYNGEE. This CDR3 contains 16 residues. The CDR3, as DNA: TGTGCCAGCAGCGTAGCGGGGTGGAGGTCTGGAAACACCATATATTTT. It encodes CASSVAGWRSGNTIYF.

The chain recombines TRBV5-4 with TRBJ2-3; weak D call: TRBD2 (6 bases). V was shortened by 0 bases and J by 2 bases, with 13 bases between the two germline ends. The CDR3 runs 16 residues. Germline V gene sequence: CDR1 SGHNT, CDR2 YYREEE (reference sequence). The CDR3 region has the DNA TGTGCCAGCAGCTTGGCCGCCCCGGGGGACACAGATACGCAGTATTTT. This codes for CASSLAAPGDTDTQYF.

The V and J genes are TRBV7-3 and TRBJ2-1; weak D call: TRBD2 (6 bases). Looked up from germline, CDR1 is SGHTA and CDR2 is FQGTGA. V lost 5 bases and J 5 bases, leaving 16 bases between the germline ends. The CDR3 runs to 15 residues. The CDR3 DNA is TGTGCCAGCAGCCCATCGGGACTTCAAGACAATGAGCAGTTCTTC. This gives the protein CASSPSGLQDNEQFF.

This chain connects TRBV6-2 or TRBV6-3 to TRBJ2-1; tentative D call: TRBD2 (5 bases). V gave up 4 bases and J gave up 4 bases, with 11 bases separating them. Germline CDR1 and CDR2: MNHEY and SVGEGT. The CDR3 covers 14 residues. CDR3 in amino acids: CASSFNGEYNEQFF. CDR3 DNA sequence: TGTGCCAGCAGTTTTAACGGGGAGTACAATGAGCAGTTCTTC.

The chain carries TRBV3-1 (or the pseudogene TRBV3-2) and TRBJ1-4; unclear D gene. The CDR3 covers 18 residues. V shed 1 base and J shed 0 bases, with 15 bases lying between them. Germline loops: CDR1 LGHDT, CDR2 YNNKEL (reference sequence). CDR3 sequence (DNA): TGTGCCAGCAGCCAAGGAGGAGGCATAAGTGCAACTAATGAAAAACTGTTTTTT. Translating gives CASSQGGGISATNEKLFF.

The rearrangement uses TRBV7-6 and TRBJ2-6; 8 bases are shared with TRBD1. Germline CDR1 and CDR2: SGHVS and FNYEAQ. CDR3 length equals 19 residues. Trimming cost V 1 base and J 4 bases; bases outside gene matches: 12. CDR3 DNA sequence: TGTGCCAGCAGCTTAGTAGCTGGGACAGGCGTAAGAGGGGCCAACGTCCTGACTTTC. It translates to CASSLVAGTGVRGANVLTF.

This chain uses TRBV5-8 with TRBJ2-1; the match to TRBD2 covers 10 bases. The V gene end was trimmed by 1 base and the J gene end by 9 bases; junction bases not matched to a gene: 7. The CDR3 is 15 amino acids. Germline lookup yields CDR1 SGHTS and CDR2 YDEGEE. The CDR3 DNA reads TGTGCCAGCAGCTTGTATCTAGCGGGAGTGGGTGAGCAGTTCTTC. It codes for CASSLYLAGVGEQFF.

The chain combines TRBV6-2 or TRBV6-3 with TRBJ2-4; D remains unclear. From germline, CDR1 is MNHEY and CDR2 SVGEGT. This CDR3 contains 13 residues. Trimming removed 5 bases at V and 0 bases at J, with 5 bases between. CDR3 nucleotide sequence: TGTGCCAGCAGTCTTCTAGCCAAAAACATTCAGTACTTC. It encodes CASSLLAKNIQYF.

This chain uses TRBV2 with TRBJ1-2, with D perhaps TRBD1 (6 bases). From germline, CDR1 is SNHLY and CDR2 FYNNEI. The CDR3 has 13 amino acids. Trimming pared 8 bases from V and 5 bases from J, leaving 15 bases between. As DNA, the CDR3 is TGTGCCAGCTCCCAGGGGATCGAGTATGGCTACACCTTC. It is translated as CASSQGIEYGYTF. Full variable domain (missing parts from reference TRBV2 and TRBJ1-2): EPEVTQTPSHQVTQMGQEVILRCVPISNHLYFYWYRQILGQKVEFLVSFYNNEISEKSEIFDDQFSVERPDGSNFTLKIRSTKLEDSAMYFCASSQGIEYGYTFGSGTRLTVV.

A remark on this clone: One end of the junction fails to match germline, which may point to a read error. The genes are TRBV28 and TRBJ2-7; 8 bases are a match to TRBD1. Germline values: CDR1 MDHEN, CDR2 SYDVKM. This CDR3 spans 13 amino acids. For the CDR3, the DNA is TGTGCCAGCAGAACTTCCGGGGCAGGGGGCGATAAATTC. Translating gives CASRTSGAGGDKF. The full variable domain, its missing parts supplied by reference TRBV28 and TRBJ2-7, is DVKVTQSSRYLVKRTGEKVFLECVQDMDHENMFWYRQDPGLGLRLIYFSYDVKMKEKGDIPEGYSVSREKKERFSLILESASTNQTSMYLCASRTSGAGGDKFGPGTRLTVT.

V and J are TRBV7-9 and TRBJ1-2; a weak D match, TRBD1 (6 bases). Germline V lookup: CDR1 SEHNR, CDR2 FQNEAQ (reference sequence). V was shortened by 1 base and J by 6 bases, with 18 bases between the two germline ends. The CDR3 is 16 amino acids. In nucleotides, the CDR3 is TGTGCCAGCAGCTTAGACAGGGTTGAGGTTATAAATGGCTACACCTTC. This codes for CASSLDRVEVINGYTF.

V is TRBV20-1 and J is TRBJ2-1; TRBD1 might be the D (6 bases). V lost 6 bases, J lost 8 bases, and 11 bases lay in between. Germline V gene lookup returns CDR1 DFQATT and CDR2 SNEGSKA (reference sequence). This CDR3 has 11 residues. In DNA, the CDR3 is TGCAGTGCGAGGAACAGGGATGAGCAGTTCTTC. Translating it yields CSARNRDEQFF.

In nucleotides, the CDR3 is TGTGCCAGCAGCTTGGTCCGGGAAGGGATTTTCAATGAGCAGTTCTTC. This sequence encodes CASSLVREGIFNEQFF. The V and J genes are TRBV5-4 and TRBJ2-1; D may be TRBD2 (5 bases). V gave up 0 bases and J gave up 6 bases, with 16 bases separating them. The germline V gene encodes CDR1 SGHNT and CDR2 YYREEE (reference sequence). The CDR3 covers 16 residues.

This chain uses TRBV5-1 with TRBJ1-1, with D uncertain. This CDR3 is 14 amino acids long. V dropped 0 bases and J dropped 7 bases, with 13 bases sitting between them. The germline V gene encodes CDR1 SGHRS and CDR2 YFSETQ. DNA of the CDR3: TGCGCCAGCAGCTTGGGGGCAATTAGAAGTGAAGCTTTCTTT. It specifies CASSLGAIRSEAFF.

The rearrangement links TRBV28 to TRBJ2-7; D gene ambiguous. The germline CDR1 and CDR2 sequences are MDHEN and SYDVKM. V shed 1 base and J shed 3 bases, with 4 bases lying between them. This CDR3 region has 12 residues. For the CDR3, the DNA is TGTGCCAGCAGTTTATCCCTCTACGAGCAGTACTTC. Translating gives CASSLSLYEQYF.

This sequence joins TRBV28 and TRBJ2-1; D is perhaps TRBD1 (5 bases). Germline V CDR1 and CDR2: MDHEN, SYDVKM. Deletions cut 6 bases from V and 0 bases from J, with 21 bases between. The CDR3 sequence is 18 residues long. The CDR3 sequence is CASSYYLPGMSSYNEQFF. The CDR3 DNA reads TGTGCCAGCAGCTACTATCTCCCAGGGATGAGCTCCTACAATGAGCAGTTCTTC.

This chain joins TRBV30 and TRBJ1-6; D remains unclear. V was pared by 5 bases and J by 10 bases, with 15 bases between. Germline CDR1 is GTSNPN and CDR2 is SVGIG (reference sequence). The CDR3 totals 13 residues. The CDR3 protein is CAWLDSLNSPLHF. CDR3 in DNA: TGTGCCTGGTTAGACTCCCTAAACTCACCCCTCCACTTT. The full variable domain, its missing parts supplied by reference TRBV30 and TRBJ1-6, is SQTIHQWPATLVQPVGSPLSLECTVEGTSNPNLYWYRQAAGRGLQLLFYSVGIGQISSEVPQNLSASRPQDRQFILSSKKLLLSDSGFYLCAWLDSLNSPLHFGNGTRLTVT.

This clone was counted once. The chain combines TRBV2 with TRBJ2-1; TRBD2 matches at 10 bases. Germline V lookup: CDR1 SNHLY, CDR2 FYNNEI. The CDR3 loop spans 15 amino acids. Losses at the gene ends were 2 bases for V and 6 bases for J; bases not matched to a gene: 4. CDR3 coding DNA: TGTGCCAGCAGTGAAATGAGCGGGGGGGCCAATGAGCAGTTCTTC. It is translated as CASSEMSGGANEQFF. The variable domain in full, completed from reference TRBV2 and TRBJ2-1, reads EPEVTQTPSHQVTQMGQEVILRCVPISNHLYFYWYRQILGQKVEFLVSFYNNEISEKSEIFDDQFSVERPDGSNFTLKIRSTKLEDSAMYFCASSEMSGGANEQFFGPGTRLTVL.

This clone was counted once. This chain uses TRBV7-9 with TRBJ2-5, with D possibly being TRBD1 (7 bases). The CDR3 runs 17 residues. V shed 2 bases and J shed 5 bases, with 21 bases lying between them. Germline V gene lookup returns CDR1 SEHNR and CDR2 FQNEAQ (reference sequence). The CDR3 coding sequence is TGTGCCAGCAGCTTAAGTAGTTCAGGGGGGATTTTCGAGACCCAGTACTTC. Translating it yields CASSLSSSGGIFETQYF.